The rows below give T cell receptor beta chains drawn from one sample of a study of T cells in tumors after PD-1 blockade. TCRdb's table, derived via immunoSEQ multiplex PCR, lists solely in-frame clones and lacks some. Here the sample spans more than 11,000 clones, nearly 85% being singletons. The input for sequencing was PBMCs, taken after anti-PD-1 treatment. These receptors originate from a human donor with basal cell carcinoma. Both conserved end residues are part of each CDR3. The D gene is left open where the match is weak. Some rows mark clone size as missing; the rest say once, few, many or name a class of expanded clone.

TRBV7-2	NA	TRBJ1-2	NA	TGTGCCAGCAGGCCGGGTCTCCGATTACTCTATGGCTACACCTTC	CASRPGLRLLYGYTF
TRBV2	NA	TRBJ1-1	NA	TGTGCCAGCAGTGAAGCCTCCGGTCGGGCTGAAGCTTTCTTT	CASSEASGRAEAFF
TRBV19	NA	TRBJ2-7	NA	TGTGCCAGTAGTAGCTCCTACGAGCAGTACTTC	CASSSSYEQYF
TRBV5-4	NA	TRBJ2-7	NA	TGTGCCAGCAGCCTACTCTCCGGGGCCCCCTACGAGCAGTACTTC	CASSLLSGAPYEQYF
TRBV6-5	NA	TRBJ2-7	NA	TGTGCCAGCAGGAGGGGGGTTCTAGGGGACGAGCAGTACTTC	CASRRGVLGDEQYF
TRBV28	NA	TRBJ2-7	once	TGTGCCGGTGGGCAAGGGACCCGAACGGGAGAGCAGTACTTC	CAGGQGTRTGEQYF
TRBV6-6	NA	TRBJ1-1	NA	TGTGCCAGCACCAATATTGGTAACACTGAAGCTTTCTTT	CASTNIGNTEAFF
TRBV6-1	TRBD2	TRBJ2-3	NA	TGTGCCAGCAGTGAACGGCCCGGAGCGGGGGGCACAGATACGCAGTATTTT	CASSERPGAGGTDTQYF
TRBV10-2	TRBD2	TRBJ2-3	NA	TGCGCCAGCATGGGACTAGCGGTTAGCACAGATACGCAGTATTTT	CASMGLAVSTDTQYF
TRBV25-1	TRBD1	TRBJ2-5	NA	TGTGCCAGCAGTAGAGGGGGACAGGGAGAGACCCAGTACTTC	CASSRGGQGETQYF
TRBV19	TRBD1	TRBJ1-5	NA	TGTGCCAGTAGTATTACCCGACAGGGTGGTAATCAGCCCCAGCATTTT	CASSITRQGGNQPQHF
TRBV9	NA	TRBJ2-1	NA	TGTGCCAGCAGCGTAGAGGGGGGATTAGCGTTCGATGAGCAGTTCTTC	CASSVEGGLAFDEQFF
TRBV5-6	NA	TRBJ2-3	NA	TGTGCCAGCAGCACTGGAGGGTACGCGGTCACAGATACGCAGTATTTT	CASSTGGYAVTDTQYF
TRBV6-1	TRBD1	TRBJ1-2	NA	TGTGCCAGCAGTTTCTTACAGGGGGCGGGTGGCTACACCTTC	CASSFLQGAGGYTF
TRBV19	TRBD1	TRBJ1-5	NA	TGTGCCAGTAGTATACTCTGGACAGGGGGCGGCAATCAGCCCCAGCATTTT	CASSILWTGGGNQPQHF
TRBV15	NA	TRBJ2-1	NA	TGTGCCACCAGCGGAAAGTCCTACTCCTACAATGAGCAGTTCTTC	CATSGKSYSYNEQFF
TRBV10-3	TRBD2	TRBJ2-1	NA	TGTGCCATCAGTGAGGCACTAGCGGGAGTATCAGATGAGCAGTTCTTC	CAISEALAGVSDEQFF
TRBV11-2	TRBD2	TRBJ2-1	NA	TGTGCCAGCAGCTTATCGGGACTAGCGGGGGCCAGCTCCTACAATGAGCAGTTCTTC	CASSLSGLAGASSYNEQFF
TRBV19	NA	TRBJ1-6	NA	TGTGCCAGTAGTGTTCAGGGAAGGGTCTCACCCCTCCACTTT	CASSVQGRVSPLHF
TRBV6-6	TRBD1	TRBJ2-6	NA	TGTGCCAGCAGTCTTGATTCGACAGGGGGTGGGACTGGGGCCAACGTCCTGACTTTC	CASSLDSTGGGTGANVLTF
TRBV5-4	NA	TRBJ2-7	once	TGTGCCAGCAGCCCTGTGAAGAGGACACTTGGCTACGAGCAGTACTTC	CASSPVKRTLGYEQYF
TRBV6-6	NA	TRBJ2-1	NA	TGTGCCAGCACTGAGTCGTATGAGCAGTTCTTC	CASTESYEQFF
TRBV28	NA	TRBJ1-3	NA	TGTGCCAGCAGGAACACAGGGCCGCGCGGAAACACCATATATTTT	CASRNTGPRGNTIYF
TRBV7-2	NA	TRBJ1-5	NA	TGTGCCAGCAGCTTAACTCCCAGCAATCAGCCCCAGCATTTT	CASSLTPSNQPQHF
TRBV6-5	TRBD2	TRBJ2-1	NA	TGTGCCAGCAGTTACTCACGACTAGCGGGAGGCGGTGAGCAGTTCTTC	CASSYSRLAGGGEQFF
TRBV5-5	TRBD2	TRBJ2-4	NA	TGTGCCAGCAGCTTGCGGGGGGATGCCAAAAACATTCAGTACTTC	CASSLRGDAKNIQYF
TRBV4-1	TRBD2	TRBJ2-7	NA	TGCGCCAGCAGCCACCTCCGAGGAGCGGGAGACCACGAGCAGTACTTC	CASSHLRGAGDHEQYF
TRBV7-9	TRBD1	TRBJ2-1	NA	TGTGCCAGCAGCTTAGTAGGTCGACAGGGGGCAAAAGGTGAGCAGTTCTTC	CASSLVGRQGAKGEQFF
TRBV14	TRBD1	TRBJ1-1	large	TGTGCCAGCAGCCCACGGACAGGGTGGGACACTGAAGCTTTCTTT	CASSPRTGWDTEAFF
TRBV2	TRBD1	TRBJ2-3	NA	TGTGCCAGCAATAGGGACAGGGGATTTAGCACAGATACGCAGTATTTT	CASNRDRGFSTDTQYF
TRBV7-9	NA	TRBJ1-2	NA	TGTGCCAGCAGCCACCTCCGGGACACAGCTAACTATGGCTACACCTTC	CASSHLRDTANYGYTF
TRBV7-9	NA	TRBJ1-2	NA	TGTGCCAGCAGCAATAGGGATACTCCCCAAATTGGCTACACCTTC	CASSNRDTPQIGYTF
TRBV24-1	NA	TRBJ2-5	NA	TGTGCCACCAGTGGATCGAGGGAGATAGAGACCCAGTACTTC	CATSGSREIETQYF
TRBV28	NA	TRBJ2-1	NA	TGTGCCAGCAGTTACAATGAGCAGTTCTTC	CASSYNEQFF
TRBV5-1	NA	TRBJ1-1	once	TGCGCCAGCAGCTTCAGCGCTGCGCTTGGGAACACTGAAGCTTTCTTT	CASSFSAALGNTEAFF
TRBV11-3	TRBD2	TRBJ2-7	NA	TGTGCCAGCAGCTTAGACGGACTAGCGGGGATCTACGAGCAGTACTTC	CASSLDGLAGIYEQYF
TRBV5-1	NA	TRBJ1-2	NA	TGCGCCAGCAGAAACAGCTATGGCTACACCTTC	CASRNSYGYTF
TRBV19	NA	TRBJ1-1	few	TGTGCCAGTAGTCAGGGAGGCACTGAAGCTTTCTTT	CASSQGGTEAFF
TRBV28	TRBD2	TRBJ2-3	NA	TGTGCCAGCAGCCCCCTGACTAGCGGGAGGGGGATAAGTTATGCGCAGTATTTT	CASSPLTSGRGISYAQYF
TRBV28	NA	TRBJ1-2	NA	TGTGCCAGCAGGCAGACAATCTATGGCTACACCTTC	CASRQTIYGYTF
TRBV2	TRBD1	TRBJ2-2	NA	TGTGCCAGCAGTGAGAAACAGGGGCGGACCGGGGAGCTGTTTTTT	CASSEKQGRTGELFF
TRBV19	TRBD1	TRBJ1-1	NA	TGTGCCAGTAGTATAGCCAGGGCGGGGGGGACAGGGAGAGCTTTCTTT	CASSIARAGGTGRAFF
TRBV28	NA	TRBJ2-3	NA	TGTGCCAGCAGTTTCCGGGTCTCTAGCACAGATACGCAGTATTTT	CASSFRVSSTDTQYF
TRBV3-1/TRBV3-2	NA	TRBJ1-5	NA	TGTGCCAGCAGCCAACGTGGAGGGAGCAGTCAGCCCCAGCATTTT	CASSQRGGSSQPQHF
TRBV29-1	TRBD1	TRBJ2-2	NA	TGCAGCGTTGAACAAGACAGGGCCGGGGAGCTGTTTTTT	CSVEQDRAGELFF
TRBV28	TRBD1	TRBJ2-7	NA	TGTGCCAGCAGTTTATGGGCAACAGGGGGCTACGAGCAGTACTTC	CASSLWATGGYEQYF
TRBV27	NA	TRBJ2-7	NA	TGTGCCAGCAGTCCAGGGCGCACCTACGAGCAGTACTTC	CASSPGRTYEQYF
TRBV2	NA	TRBJ2-7	once	TGTGCCAGCAGCCGGGACATTAACGAGCAGTACTTC	CASSRDINEQYF
TRBV28	NA	TRBJ2-2	NA	TGTGCCAGCAGTGAGGTGGGAGGCACCGGGGAGCTGTTTTTT	CASSEVGGTGELFF
TRBV6-5	TRBD1	TRBJ2-1	NA	TGTGCCACCGAGTGGACAGGGGGCTTAGATGAGCAGTTCTTC	CATEWTGGLDEQFF
TRBV7-2	TRBD1	TRBJ2-1	once	TGTGCCAGCAGCTTAATACAGGGGGTATACAATGAGCAGTTCTTC	CASSLIQGVYNEQFF